This is a list of T cell receptor beta chains from one sample in a study of glioma-infiltrating T cells after dendritic cell vaccination. Data came from immunoSEQ multiplex PCR; TCRdb stores just in-frame clones and leaves some out. The data show roughly 100,000 clones, around 91% seen once. Here the sequenced sample was blood, taken after dendritic cell vaccination. The receptors derive from a human donor with glioblastoma. Each CDR3 is given with its conserved first and last residue. The order of the fields is V gene, D gene, J gene, clone size, CDR3 DNA, CDR3 protein. The D gene is left open where the match is weak. The size of a clone is reported for some rows only, either as once, few or many, or as a class for expanded clones.

V gene: TRBV5-1; D gene: TRBD1; J gene: TRBJ1-4; clone size: NA; CDR3 DNA: TGCGCCAGCAGCTCCGGGACAGGGAATGAAAAACTGTTTTTT; CDR3 protein: CASSSGTGNEKLFF
V gene: TRBV7-8; D gene: TRBD2; J gene: TRBJ2-7; clone size: NA; CDR3 DNA: TGTGCCAGCAGCCCATCCCGCAGCGGGGGGCCTAGGTACGAGCAGTACTTC; CDR3 protein: CASSPSRSGGPRYEQYF
V gene: TRBV9; D gene: NA; J gene: TRBJ1-6; clone size: NA; CDR3 DNA: TGTGCCAGCAGCGTAGGGGGACACCCTAATTCACCCCTCCACTTT; CDR3 protein: CASSVGGHPNSPLHF
V gene: TRBV6-6; D gene: NA; J gene: TRBJ2-5; clone size: NA; CDR3 DNA: TGTGCCAGCAGTGCTACCGTCAAATTTTCAGAGACCCAGTACTTC; CDR3 protein: CASSATVKFSETQYF
V gene: TRBV27; D gene: NA; J gene: TRBJ2-2; clone size: NA; CDR3 DNA: TGTGCCAGCAGCCCCATCAGGGGTTACAACACCGGGGAGCTGTTTTTT; CDR3 protein: CASSPIRGYNTGELFF
V gene: TRBV4-1; D gene: NA; J gene: TRBJ1-5; clone size: NA; CDR3 DNA: TGCGCCAGCAGCCAAGATCGACGGACTAATCAGCCCCAGCATTTT; CDR3 protein: CASSQDRRTNQPQHF
V gene: TRBV4-1; D gene: NA; J gene: TRBJ2-2; clone size: NA; CDR3 DNA: TGCGCCAGCAGCCTTAGAGATACCGGGGAGCTGTTTTTT; CDR3 protein: CASSLRDTGELFF
V gene: TRBV29-1; D gene: TRBD1; J gene: TRBJ2-1; clone size: NA; CDR3 DNA: TGCAGCGTCGGACAGGACGAATACAATGAGCAGTTCTTC; CDR3 protein: CSVGQDEYNEQFF
V gene: TRBV6-1; D gene: TRBD1; J gene: TRBJ1-1; clone size: NA; CDR3 DNA: TGTGCCAGCAGTCAGGGGGCGGGTGAAGCTTTCTTT; CDR3 protein: CASSQGAGEAFF
V gene: TRBV25-1; D gene: NA; J gene: TRBJ1-1; clone size: NA; CDR3 DNA: TGTGCCAGCAGTGAAACCCGCACCCCGGGCAGGGGCTACACTGAAGCTTTCTTT; CDR3 protein: CASSETRTPGRGYTEAFF
V gene: TRBV15; D gene: NA; J gene: TRBJ2-7; clone size: NA; CDR3 DNA: TGTGCCACCAGCGCGGGCCGACAGGTAGCCTACGAGCAGTACTTC; CDR3 protein: CATSAGRQVAYEQYF
V gene: TRBV7-8; D gene: TRBD2; J gene: TRBJ2-3; clone size: once; CDR3 DNA: TGTGCCAGCAGCTTAGGACTAGCGGGTACTTCAGATACGCAGTATTTT; CDR3 protein: CASSLGLAGTSDTQYF
V gene: TRBV30; D gene: NA; J gene: TRBJ1-2; clone size: few; CDR3 DNA: TGTGCCTGGGAAAACAGGGATTTCTATGGCTACACCTTC; CDR3 protein: CAWENRDFYGYTF
V gene: TRBV2; D gene: NA; J gene: TRBJ1-6; clone size: NA; CDR3 DNA: TGTGCCAGCAGTGAGGCAGGGGTGTACATCGGTTCACCCCTCCACTTT; CDR3 protein: CASSEAGVYIGSPLHF
V gene: TRBV5-1; D gene: NA; J gene: TRBJ2-1; clone size: NA; CDR3 DNA: TGCGCCAGCAGCCCGATACCGGGGGACAATGAGCAGTTCTTC; CDR3 protein: CASSPIPGDNEQFF
V gene: TRBV6-5; D gene: NA; J gene: TRBJ2-1; clone size: NA; CDR3 DNA: TGTGCCAGCAGTTACAACGGAGTGTACAATGAGCAGTTCTTC; CDR3 protein: CASSYNGVYNEQFF
V gene: TRBV13; D gene: NA; J gene: TRBJ1-1; clone size: NA; CDR3 DNA: TGTGCCAGCAGCTTAAGGGTAGGTCAGATCCCCCCGGGAACTGAAGCTTTCTTT; CDR3 protein: CASSLRVGQIPPGTEAFF
V gene: TRBV5-1; D gene: NA; J gene: TRBJ2-3; clone size: NA; CDR3 DNA: TGCGCCAGTCTACAGGGAACTAGCACAGATACGCAGTATTTT; CDR3 protein: CASLQGTSTDTQYF
V gene: TRBV9; D gene: NA; J gene: TRBJ1-6; clone size: NA; CDR3 DNA: TGTGCCAGCAGCGTGACAGTTAATTCACCCCTCCACTTT; CDR3 protein: CASSVTVNSPLHF
V gene: TRBV9; D gene: TRBD2; J gene: TRBJ2-3; clone size: NA; CDR3 DNA: TGTGCCAGCAGCGTAGTCGGGGGAGGGATCACAGATACGCAGTATTTT; CDR3 protein: CASSVVGGGITDTQYF
V gene: TRBV2; D gene: TRBD2; J gene: TRBJ2-5; clone size: NA; CDR3 DNA: TGTGCCAGCAGGCTCGCAGCGGGGGGGCAAGAGACCCAGTACTTC; CDR3 protein: CASRLAAGGQETQYF
V gene: TRBV5-1; D gene: NA; J gene: TRBJ2-7; clone size: NA; CDR3 DNA: TGCGCCAGCAGCCGCGGCGACGAGCAGTACTTC; CDR3 protein: CASSRGDEQYF
V gene: TRBV10-1; D gene: TRBD2; J gene: TRBJ2-3; clone size: NA; CDR3 DNA: TGCGCCAGCTCCTACCTGAGCGGGGGCCCACCAAACACAGATACGCAGTATTTT; CDR3 protein: CASSYLSGGPPNTDTQYF
V gene: TRBV7-6; D gene: TRBD2; J gene: TRBJ2-1; clone size: NA; CDR3 DNA: TGTGCCAGCAGCATACTAGCGGGAGGAACCTACAATGAGCAGTTCTTC; CDR3 protein: CASSILAGGTYNEQFF
V gene: TRBV10-3; D gene: NA; J gene: TRBJ2-7; clone size: NA; CDR3 DNA: TGTGCCATCAACCCCGACAGGGACTCGGGCGAGCAGTACTTC; CDR3 protein: CAINPDRDSGEQYF
V gene: TRBV4-2; D gene: NA; J gene: TRBJ2-7; clone size: NA; CDR3 DNA: TGTGCCAGCAGCCAAGTCGACACCGGAGGCGACGAGCAGTACTTC; CDR3 protein: CASSQVDTGGDEQYF